The entry below gives a single T cell receptor beta chain sequence along with its context. Its antigen is unidentified. The sample comes from a study of T cells expressing NK-cell markers. In the study overall: Eight donors were sequenced, of whom seven were HCMV-seropositive, while the remaining one was HCMV-seronegative. Broader study findings: Dominance of the CD3+CD56-NKG2C+ fraction by these clonotypes also held in four donors. The share of CD8+ T cells held by dominant NKG2C+ clonotypes was about 1.0-7.5% in about 6 donors.

This CDR3 contains 15 residues. Germline values: CDR1 MNHEY, CDR2 SVGAGI. TCRdb reprocessed the 5' RACE reads and keeps a single row for each CDR3 protein, giving no DNA. The sample data list some 460,000 distinct CDR3 sequences. The source material was blood T cells: a sorted CD56 or NKG2C T cell subset, CD4+ or CD8+ T cells, or bulk PBMC T cells (not recorded which). The rearrangement uses TRBV6-5 and TRBJ1-1; TCRdb outputs TRBD1, but without DNA this stays unchecked. This receptor was obtained from a woman aged 45 to 65 in good health. The CDR3 loop is CASSYTPGSATEAFF.